Shown below are 16 T cell receptor beta chains from a single sample sequenced in a study of blood T cells in healthy people across ages. PCR was performed a second time for about 7 to 12 cycles using a sample-barcoded 5' primer and a J-beta primer mix. TCRdb used MiXCR to reprocess the 5' RACE reads, holding one entry per CDR3 protein. The data show about 1.4 million distinct CDR3 sequences, roughly 59% seen once. Sequencing used blood. The receptor set was obtained from a man aged 18 to 30 in good health.

This clonotype has just a few counts. V is TRBV29-1 and J is TRBJ2-5; 11 nucleotides align to TRBD2. Judging by the DNA end, TRBJ2-7 fits better; the J call may be wrong. The CDR3 totals 17 residues. Germline CDR1 SQVTM, CDR2 ANQGSEA. In nucleotides, the CDR3 is TGCAGCGTTGAATTGAGTAGCGGGAGGGCTGTGGATTACGAGCAGTACTTC. Protein: CSVELSSGRAVDYEQYF.

The V call is TRBV20-1, the J call TRBJ2-1; D is perhaps TRBD1 or TRBD2 (5 bases each). V lost 0 bases, J lost 7 bases, and 10 bases lay in between. The CDR3 has 13 residues. Germline V CDR1 and CDR2: DFQATT, SNEGSKA (reference sequence). The CDR3 bases are TGCAGTGCTAGAGATTTGGGGGAGAATGAGCAGTTCTTC. Amino acid sequence: CSARDLGENEQFF.

J is TRBJ2-7 and V is TRBV20-1; TRBD2 matches 9 bases. The CDR3 runs to 14 residues. Germline V gives CDR1 DFQATT, CDR2 SNEGSKA (reference sequence). V gave up 6 bases and J gave up 1 base; unmatched junction bases: 7. The CDR3 DNA sequence: TGCAGTGCCAGCGGGACTAGCTCATCCTACGAGCAGTACTTC. Translating gives CSASGTSSSYEQYF.

This clonotype was recorded at least ten times. Sequence at one end of the junction differs from germline and may be a read error. The gene calls are TRBV5-1 and TRBJ2-7; 8 bases agree with TRBD1. CDR1 is SGHRS, CDR2 YFSETQ, per germline. The CDR3 totals 15 residues. CDR3 sequence: CASSLAGQGPYEQYF. The CDR3 DNA reads TGTGCCAGCAGCTTAGCCGGACAGGGTCCCTACGAGCAGTACTTC.

Only a few counts were recorded for this clonotype. The chain couples TRBV11-2 to TRBJ2-1, with 9 bases fitting TRBD2. Trimming took 5 bases from V and 10 from J; bases not matched to a gene: 3. The CDR3 is made up of 12 amino acids. The germline V gene encodes CDR1 SGHAT and CDR2 FQNNGV. The CDR3, as DNA: TGTGCCAGCAGCAAAAGCGGGAGGGAGCAGTTCTTC. This encodes CASSKSGREQFF.

The chain has TRBV4-2 and TRBJ1-4, with D uncertain. Per germline, CDR1 LGHNA and CDR2 YNFKEQ. V lost 0 bases and J 10 bases, leaving 0 bases between the germline ends. The CDR3 extends over 10 amino acids. This CDR3 is CASSQEKLFF. The DNA for the CDR3 is TGTGCCAGCAGCCAAGAAAAACTGTTTTTT.

The chain recombines TRBV4-1 with TRBJ2-3; D gene unclear. V was shortened by 4 bases and J by 6 bases, with 17 bases between the two germline ends. The CDR3 loop spans 15 amino acids. Looked up from germline, CDR1 is MGHRA and CDR2 is YSYEKL. In DNA, the CDR3 is TGCGCCAGCAGCCGGAATTACGGACCCCCGGATACGCAGTATTTT. Translating gives CASSRNYGPPDTQYF.

In its sample, this clonotype was seen many times. The rearrangement joins TRBV7-9 to TRBJ2-3; D gene unclear. Germline values: CDR1 SEHNR, CDR2 FQNEAQ (reference sequence). The CDR3 is 12 amino acids. Between the trimmed V and J ends, which lost 6 bases and 2 bases, there was a span of 6 bases. DNA of the CDR3: TGTGCCAGCAGTCCCGACACAGATACGCAGTATTTT. Protein sequence: CASSPDTDTQYF.

The chain employs TRBV28 and TRBJ2-5; 9 bases align to TRBD2. The DNA end lines up better with TRBJ2-7; the J call may be wrong. CDR1 and CDR2 from the germline V gene are MDHEN and SYDVKM. CDR3 size: 15 residues. The DNA of the CDR3 is TGTGCCAGCAGTTTTCGGCTAGCGGGAAACTACGAGCAGTACTTC. As protein: CASSFRLAGNYEQYF.

This clonotype has a handful of counts. V and J are TRBV12-3 or TRBV12-4 and TRBJ1-5, with D possibly TRBD1 on 5 matching bases. V shed 10 bases and J shed 4 bases, with 14 bases lying between them. The CDR3 is 13 amino acids. The CDR3 DNA reads TGTGCCACCAAGGGGCATTCGAATCAGCCCCAGCATTTT. Translated: CATKGHSNQPQHF.

The chain has TRBV6-1 and TRBJ2-6; D uncertain. The CDR3 loop spans 14 amino acids. The germline V gene encodes CDR1 MNHNS and CDR2 SASEGT. V was pared by 11 bases and J by 0 bases, with 11 bases between. CDR3 sequence (DNA): TGTGCCGTCGCGCGGAGCTCTGGGGCCAACGTCCTGACTTTC. It encodes CAVARSSGANVLTF.

This chain links TRBV5-1 with TRBJ1-2; tentatively, D is TRBD1 (6 bases). CDR1 SGHRS and CDR2 YFSETQ come from the germline V gene. The CDR3 runs to 14 residues. Trimming left V 4 bases short and J 8 bases short, with 18 bases between. CDR3: CASSPGWGREGYTF. In nucleotides, the CDR3 is TGCGCCAGCAGCCCTGGATGGGGGCGCGAGGGCTACACCTTC.

The CDR3 reads CATRRDRGYGYTF. The CDR3 nucleotides read TGTGCCACCAGGAGAGACAGGGGCTATGGCTACACCTTC. The genes are TRBV24-1 and TRBJ1-2; 8 nucleotides agree with TRBD1. Germline V gene lookup returns CDR1 KGHDR and CDR2 SFDVKD. The CDR3 loop spans 13 amino acids. The trim removed 7 bases at V and 4 bases at J, leaving 4 bases unmatched.

This clonotype came up once. This chain connects TRBV20-1 to TRBJ2-4; D not certain. The J call is doubtful: the DNA matches TRBJ2-5 better. Germline V gene lookup returns CDR1 DFQATT and CDR2 SNEGSKA (reference sequence). CDR3 size: 15 residues. CDR3 amino acids: CSARAPSGLRETQYF. The CDR3 bases are TGCAGTGCTAGAGCACCTAGTGGCCTTAGGGAGACCCAGTACTTC.

This sequence joins TRBV6-1 and TRBJ2-3; a weak D match, TRBD2 (7 bases). The CDR3 consists of 15 residues. V lost 2 bases, J lost 6 bases, and 15 bases lay in between. The germline V gene encodes CDR1 MNHNS and CDR2 SASEGT. The CDR3 region is CASSELGGAWDTQYF. The CDR3 DNA sequence: TGTGCCAGCAGTGAATTGGGGGGGGCATGGGATACGCAGTATTTT.

The chain combines TRBV5-1 with TRBJ2-1, with 10 bases that match TRBD2. Germline assignment: CDR1 SGHRS and CDR2 YFSETQ. CDR3 length: 15 amino acids. The V and J ends lost 0 bases and 9 bases, in that order; junction bases with no gene match: 6. The CDR3 sequence is CASSLGGTSVGEQFF. CDR3 sequence (DNA): TGCGCCAGCAGCTTGGGCGGGACTAGCGTGGGTGAGCAGTTCTTC. Supplemented by reference TRBV5-1 and TRBJ2-1, the full variable domain reads KAGVTQTPRYLIKTRGQQVTLSCSPISGHRSVSWYQQTPGQGLQFLFEYFSETQRNKGNFPGRFSGRQFSNSRSEMNVSTLELGDSALYLCASSLGGTSVGEQFFGPGTRLTVL.